This T cell receptor beta chain was documented in a study of vaccination and CD4 T cells after COVID-19 (dated by TCRdb to between 2020 and 2023). As for the study more broadly: Convalescent patients had a positive SARS-CoV-2 result on nasal swab PCR, and of these patients, under ten had mild disease and one had severe disease. The convalescent cohort included six males and four females, with two Hispanic individuals, seven Caucasians, two Asians and one multiracial person. Each participant got two doses of either the Pfizer-BioNTech BNT162b2 vaccine (n=8) or the Moderna mRNA-1273 vaccine (n=2). Post-COVID blood samples were collected from convalescent patients a median of roughly 100 days after diagnosis, with a range of roughly 30 to 170 days. Post-vaccine blood samples were taken a median of roughly 72 days after the second vaccine dose, with a range of 14 to 241 days. Overlapping spike peptide pools from SARS-CoV-2 and from the common cold coronaviruses HCoV-NL63, HCoV-OC43 and HCoV-229E were used as culture stimuli. Control cultures received a CEFX viral epitope pool as the positive control, an HIV-1 Nef peptide pool as the negative control, or no peptide. The spike-specific CD4+ TCR repertoire was compared before and after mRNA vaccination in over nine COVID-19 convalescent patients and a few infection-naive healthy vaccine recipients.

The method was PCR. DNA from cultured CD4+ T cells was subjected to TCR sequencing with the Oncomine TCR Beta short-read assay at the Johns Hopkins FTIC core. The QIAamp micro DNA kit was used to extract genomic DNA from the cultured CD4+ T cells. Oncomine TCR Beta libraries made from cultured CD4+ T cells were pooled using unique dual indexes and sequenced on an Illumina iSeq 100. The study's own analysis went as follows. Non-productive sequences were removed, and CDR3s not starting with C, not ending with F or W, or shorter than 7 amino acids were discarded. The MANAFEST web application was used to identify antigen-specific clonotypes by comparing peptide-stimulated wells against reference wells and other culture wells. For a clone to be called positive, the clone needed an FDR below 0.05, an odds ratio above 5, and a productive frequency above 0.1% in at least two of three replicate wells. Cross-reactive clonotypes were defined as significantly expanded in both SARS-CoV-2 spike wells and at least one common cold coronavirus spike condition. Levenshtein distances (stringdist) and unrooted phylogenetic trees (ape) in R version 3.6.1 were used to assess CDR3 homology. TCRdb reran the public reads through fastp at Q25 and MiXCR, keeping productive beta chains. Rows with a matching CDR3 protein are joined into one entry that keeps the most common DNA and genes. In this record, the V and J calls reflect TCRdb's handling and not the investigators' own analysis. For this sample the table gives some 17,000 distinct CDR3 sequences, of which more than 45% were detected only once. Roughly 4.5% of the sample is in the top ten clones.

Interpreted using the paper, the treatment or condition label stands for: approximately 11-day PBMC culture with coronavirus spike peptide pools or control peptides (ViraFEST assay). The study used the ViraFEST assay, which expanded antigen-specific T cells with peptide pools and then identified expanded clonotypes by TCR sequencing. The positive SARS-CoV-2 PCR tests of the convalescent patients were dated from March to December 2020, before the Alpha, Beta and Delta variants emerged in the United States. About 1.8 million PBMCs per well were cultured in IMDM with about 5% human AB serum and about 9.2 IU/ml IL-2, plus 10 ug/ml peptide pools. Half of the culture medium was replaced with fresh IL-2-containing medium on days 3 and 7. Once the cells had been in culture for less than 11 days, the EasySep CD4+ T cell isolation kit was used to isolate CD4+ T cells by negative selection. PBMCs were separated from whole blood using Ficoll-Paque Plus gradient centrifugation and then either used fresh or cryopreserved at -140C. Culture conditions were generally each tested in triplicate wells.

Details on this clonotype: Which antigen it targets is not known. Within one base of it there is no much larger clone, and no base qualities were kept.

The investigation overall reported the following: The median number of SARS-CoV-2-reactive clonotypes rose from about 23 after infection to a few dozen after vaccination, but the change was not significant. In convalescent patients, a median roughly 86% of post-vaccine SARS-CoV-2-reactive clones were detected only after vaccination, suggesting vaccine-specific priming. Relatively few convalescent patients were included in the study, and early timepoints after natural infection were not analyzed. In convalescent patients, nearly all vaccine-specific clones (304 of 307) were found to be mono-reactive for SARS-CoV-2 spike rather than cross-reactive with common cold coronaviruses.

V trim: 4 bases; J trim: 2 bases; unmatched bases: 5. CDR1 and CDR2 (SNHLY, FYNNEI) derive from the germline V gene. The CDR3 starts with the cysteine, ends with the phenylalanine, and has 15 residues. Left in the record is the CDR3 DNA by itself, 45 bases read in frame from the first base. Source: CD4+ T cells from blood, cultured in vitro, taken before SARS-CoV-2 vaccination. The V gene is TRBV2 and the J gene is TRBJ1-5; 7 nucleotides in the junction match TRBD1. The TCR was taken from a human donor who had recovered from COVID-19. This receptor has the CDR3 CASSGAGQGNQPQHF. In nucleotide form, the sequence is TGTGCCAGCAGTGGGGCTGGACAGGGCAATCAGCCCCAGCATTTT.